This T cell receptor (beta chain) emerged from a study of response to subunit inactivated influenza vaccine. Overall study findings and caveats: There was a suggestion from the authors that each seasonal influenza vaccination recruits few new T cells.

Points on this clonotype: The antigen remains undetermined.

MiXCR was run by TCRdb on the RT-PCR reads, yielding one entry per CDR3 protein. The sample holds roughly 700,000 distinct CDR3 sequences, 15% to 18% seen once. The clonotype comes from a man in his fifties who received an inactivated influenza vaccine. The sequencing here drew on PBMCs from blood, taken 11 to 12 days after vaccination.

The CDR3 nucleotides are TGTGCCAGCAGCTTGGCCAGGTCCTCCTACGAGCAGTACTTC. This encodes CASSLARSSYEQYF. The chain is built from TRBV5-6 and TRBJ2-7; D is undetermined. The ends were cut back, 0 bases at V and 0 bases at J, with 7 bases in the middle. Germline V gene sequence: CDR1 SGHDT, CDR2 YYEEEE. This CDR3 has 14 amino acids.